This T cell receptor beta chain comes out of a study of cytomegalovirus exposure and HLA in healthy donors. This PCR relied on a set of 60 Vbeta primers and 13 Jbeta primers. In the authors' methods: Later, an analysis found 75 million to 90 million unique TCR beta chains, and around 10 million of these were shared. Sequencing was performed with immunoSEQ multiplex PCR; in TCRdb, only in-frame clones are kept and a portion is missing. That table gives V, J and clone size, and the DNA gave D and trimming. Here the sample spans approximately 170,000 clones, about four fifths being singletons. Overall study findings and caveats: Through in vitro validation, three CMV-associated chains were shown to be specific for CMV antigens. As a later analysis revealed, the rate of TCR association differed by HLA locus, with DRB1 most and HLA-C fewest. About 87% or about 30% of the time was how often most TCR beta V segments were productive, according to an earlier analysis.

A remark on this clone: The antigen is undetermined.

The receptor was derived from a woman aged 18-29 years in good health and CMV-seronegative. Sequencing was done on a sample of PBMCs.

As DNA, the CDR3 is TGTGCCAGCAGTACACCGGCGGGAGTGGAGACCCAGTACTTC. Its protein product is CASSTPAGVETQYF. The chain employs TRBV28 and TRBJ2-5; TRBD2 matches 7 bases. The CDR3 has 14 residues. The ends lost 5 bases at V and 5 bases at J; junction bases unmatched: 8. CDR1 is MDHEN, CDR2 SYDVKM, per germline. Drawing the rest from reference TRBV28 and TRBJ2-5, the complete variable domain is DVKVTQSSRYLVKRTGEKVFLECVQDMDHENMFWYRQDPGLGLRLIYFSYDVKMKEKGDIPEGYSVSREKKERFSLILESASTNQTSMYLCASSTPAGVETQYFGPGTRLLVL.